The 18 T cell receptor beta chains reported below all come from one sample, sequenced in a study of Ad26.COV2.S vaccination and SARS-CoV-2 variants. Specified treatment: around 19 received Ad26.COV2.S at low or high dose, single or two shots; 5 received placebo; per-sample allocation not given. Day 63 following the first vaccine or placebo injection was when the samples were taken. Using immunoSEQ multiplex PCR, the repertoire was profiled, and TCRdb retains in-frame clones only, with some absent. In the table there are 300,000 to 500,000 clones, approximately 90% of which are singletons. The material was peripheral blood, obtained in a trial of Ad26.COV2.S vaccine versus placebo. These receptors were collected from a person aged 18-60 years who received the Ad26.COV2.S COVID-19 vaccine or a placebo.

The chain recombines TRBV19 with TRBJ1-2; D is ambiguous. CDR3 length: 13 amino acids. V lost 7 bases to trimming and J lost 3 bases, with 12 bases between them. CDR1 and CDR2 from the germline V gene are LNHDA and SQIVND (reference sequence). CDR3 sequence reads: CASTANTYYGYTF. CDR3 bases: TGTGCCAGTACCGCAAATACTTACTATGGCTACACCTTC.

This clone was seen just once. CDR3 bases: TGTGCCAGTAGTATAGATTTGGCCCGACCCCAGCATTTT. Amino acid sequence: CASSIDLARPQHF. The chain couples TRBV19 to TRBJ1-5; D remains ambiguous. V shed 0 bases and J shed 10 bases, with 10 bases lying between them. The germline V gene encodes CDR1 LNHDA and CDR2 SQIVND (reference sequence). This CDR3 comprises 13 residues.

This clone has only one observation. The chain carries TRBV4-1 and TRBJ2-1; the match to TRBD1 covers 7 bases. This CDR3 spans 12 amino acids. Germline CDR1 is MGHRA and CDR2 is YSYEKL. Trimming cost V 3 bases and J 7 bases; bases outside gene matches: 0. In nucleotides, the CDR3 is TGCGCCAGCAGCCAGGACAGGAATGAGCAGTTCTTC. Amino acid sequence: CASSQDRNEQFF.

The chain combines TRBV5-4 with TRBJ1-1; D may be TRBD1 (6 bases). This CDR3 comprises 15 residues. CDR1 and CDR2 from the germline V gene are SGHNT and YYREEE (reference sequence). Trimming took off 0 bases at V and 4 bases at J, with 13 bases between the two ends. In DNA, the CDR3 is TGTGCCAGCAGCTTGGGTGGGACATTAGGCACTGAAGCTTTCTTT. This translates into CASSLGGTLGTEAFF.

The gene calls are TRBV29-1 and TRBJ2-5; D possibly matches TRBD1 or TRBD2 (5 bases each). V was cut by 1 base and J by 4 bases, with 10 bases left in between. Germline V gene sequence: CDR1 SQVTM, CDR2 ANQGSEA. The CDR3 is 13 residues long. The CDR3 region has the DNA TGCAGCGTTGAAGTGGGACCTGGAGAGACCCAGTACTTC. It encodes CSVEVGPGETQYF.

The chain carries TRBV6-5 and TRBJ1-6; TRBD1 matches 7 bases. The length of the CDR3 is 14 residues. V shed 7 bases, J shed 6 bases, and the junction held 6 bases outside the gene matches. From germline, CDR1 is MNHEY and CDR2 SVGAGI. CDR3 in amino acids: CASTSGTANSPLHF. CDR3 bases: TGTGCCAGCACGTCCGGGACAGCTAATTCACCCCTCCACTTT.

The V call is TRBV7-9, the J call TRBJ1-2; TRBD1 is a possible D gene (6 bases). Germline V gene data show CDR1 as SEHNR and CDR2 as FQNEAQ (reference sequence). V lost 8 bases, J lost 4 bases, and 20 bases lay in between. CDR3 length: 15 residues. CDR3 sequence: CASDIRGGAGYGYTF. The CDR3 nucleotides read TGTGCCAGCGATATAAGGGGGGGCGCCGGCTATGGCTACACCTTC.

The sample holds one count of this clone. The chain is built from TRBV7-8 and TRBJ2-3, with 7 bases matching TRBD1. Germline V CDR1 and CDR2: SGHVS, FQNEAQ. This CDR3 has 15 amino acids. The V and J ends lost 0 bases and 5 bases, in that order; junction bases with no gene match: 5. The CDR3 DNA reads as TGTGCCAGCAGCTTAGCCCGGGACAGATTAGATACGCAGTATTTT. Encoded protein: CASSLARDRLDTQYF.

V usage is TRBV29-1 and J usage is TRBJ1-1; 7 bases agree with TRBD1. CDR1 and CDR2 (germline): SQVTM, ANQGSEA. J gave up 4 bases and V 5 bases, and 4 bases lay outside the gene matches. CDR3 size: 12 residues. In nucleotides, the CDR3 is TGCAGCGTTAGACAGGGTGTCACTGAAGCTTTCTTT. Translation gives CSVRQGVTEAFF.

This clone appeared once. J is TRBJ1-6 and V is TRBV10-2, with TRBD1 as a possible D gene (5 bases). Germline-derived CDR1 and CDR2 are WSHSY and SAAADI. This CDR3 contains 15 residues. Trimming took 7 bases from V and 4 from J, leaving 14 bases between them. This chain's CDR3 is CASKEQADYNSPLHF. CDR3 nucleotide sequence: TGCGCCAGCAAGGAACAGGCAGATTATAATTCACCCCTCCACTTT.

In its sample, this clone was seen a few times. This sequence joins TRBV28 and TRBJ1-2; D not certain. The ends were cut back, 2 bases at V and 4 bases at J, with 5 bases in the middle. Germline values: CDR1 MDHEN, CDR2 SYDVKM. The CDR3 runs 12 residues. Written as DNA, the CDR3 is TGTGCCAGCAGTTTAACTAGCTATGGCTACACCTTC. Amino acid sequence: CASSLTSYGYTF.

In this sample, this clone turned up once. The chain is built from TRBV3-1 (or the pseudogene TRBV3-2) and TRBJ2-7, with 8 bases aligning to TRBD2. Per the germline V gene, CDR1 is LGHDT and CDR2 is YNNKEL (reference sequence). V lost 2 bases, J lost 0 bases, and 3 bases stayed unmatched. CDR3 length: 15 amino acids. The CDR3: CASSQISGASYEQYF. Here the CDR3 DNA reads TGTGCCAGCAGCCAAATTAGCGGGGCCTCCTACGAGCAGTACTTC.

The chain couples TRBV12-3 or TRBV12-4 to TRBJ2-7; 8 nucleotides agree with TRBD2. The V segment lost 6 bases and the J segment 1 base; nucleotides outside the gene matches: 2. The CDR3 totals 13 residues. CDR3 protein: CASRVAGSYEQYF. CDR3 sequence (DNA): TGTGCCAGCAGAGTAGCGGGGTCCTACGAGCAGTACTTC.

The V gene is TRBV7-8, the J gene TRBJ1-6; D remains ambiguous. V gave up 3 bases and J gave up 9 bases, with 15 bases separating them. The CDR3 totals 15 residues. CDR1 SGHVS and CDR2 FQNEAQ come from the germline V gene. The CDR3 is CASSLLVALGSPLHF. CDR3 DNA sequence: TGTGCCAGCAGCTTGTTGGTGGCCCTGGGTTCACCCCTCCACTTT.

The CDR3 DNA sequence: TGTGCCAGCAGTGAAGCGCTTCGGGGGTCGGGGTATGGCTACACCTTC. Residues: CASSEALRGSGYGYTF. This chain uses TRBV6-1 with TRBJ1-2; TRBD1 is a possible D gene (5 bases). Germline-derived CDR1 and CDR2 are MNHNS and SASEGT. V lost 0 bases, J lost 5 bases, and 16 bases lay in between. The CDR3 covers 16 residues.

The chain is built from TRBV2 and TRBJ1-2; 9 nucleotides match TRBD1. V lost 6 bases and J lost 9; bases outside the gene matches: 11. This CDR3 is built from 14 residues. CDR1 and CDR2 (germline): SNHLY, FYNNEI. The CDR3 is CASSSTRDRDRYTF. The CDR3 nucleotides read TGTGCCAGCAGCTCTACTCGGGACAGGGACCGCTACACCTTC.

About this clone itself: This same CDR3 is encoded by further DNA sequences in the sample. The genes are TRBV18 and TRBJ2-1; 10 bases match TRBD2. CDR3 length: 16 residues. J was trimmed by 4 bases and V by 3 bases; bases with no gene match: 6. Germline-derived CDR1 and CDR2 are KGHSH and LQKENI. This CDR3 reads CASSPLAGGLYNEQFF. CDR3 bases: TGTGCCAGCTCACCCTTAGCGGGGGGCCTTTACAATGAGCAGTTCTTC.

The chain combines TRBV18 with TRBJ1-1; perhaps TRBD1 as D (5 bases). This CDR3 is built from 14 residues. CDR1 KGHSH and CDR2 LQKENI come from the germline V gene. The ends were cut back, 3 bases at V and 4 bases at J, with 12 bases in the middle. This CDR3 is CASSPVREGTEAFF. The CDR3 coding sequence is TGTGCCAGCTCACCCGTCAGGGAGGGCACTGAAGCTTTCTTT.